The 14 T cell receptor beta chains reported below all come from one sample, sequenced in a study of blood T cell repertoires in COVID-19. Sequencing was performed with immunoSEQ multiplex PCR; in TCRdb, only in-frame clones are kept and a portion is missing. This table holds around 200,000 clones, around 89% found once. The specimen was PBMCs or T cells enriched from blood (not recorded which). The receptors were sampled from a man aged 30 to 45 who had recovered from COVID-19.

This clone was found once. The CDR3 sequence is CASSTRTHSSETQYF. CDR3 nucleotides: TGTGCCAGTAGTACCCGGACTCATTCGTCAGAGACCCAGTACTTC. The chain links TRBV19 to TRBJ2-5, with a weak D call TRBD2 (5 bases). The CDR3 contains 15 residues. The germline V and J ends were trimmed by 4 bases and 4 bases, with 16 bases remaining between them. The V gene's germline CDR1 is LNHDA and CDR2 SQIVND (reference sequence).

This sequence joins TRBV5-1 and TRBJ2-7, with TRBD1 matching 7 bases. CDR3 length: 15 amino acids. Trimming removed 0 bases from V and 0 bases from J; junction bases left unmatched: 3. The germline V gene has CDR1 SGHRS and CDR2 YFSETQ. The CDR3 DNA reads TGCGCCAGCAGCTTGGCGGGACAGTTCTCCTACGAGCAGTACTTC. Its protein product is CASSLAGQFSYEQYF.

The chain uses TRBV28 and TRBJ2-1; TRBD2 matches at 11 bases. There are 15 residues in the CDR3. The germline V gene encodes CDR1 MDHEN and CDR2 SYDVKM. Unmatched junction bases numbered 6, after V lost 5 bases and J lost 6 bases. The CDR3 coding sequence is TGTGCCAGCAGTACTCCGGGACTAGCGGCCAATGAGCAGTTCTTC. It yields the protein CASSTPGLAANEQFF.

The V call is TRBV5-4, the J call TRBJ1-1; a weak D match, TRBD1 (6 bases). The germline V gene has CDR1 SGHNT and CDR2 YYREEE (reference sequence). The CDR3 totals 14 residues. Trimming left V 4 bases short and J 5 bases short, with 15 bases between. The CDR3 DNA reads as TGTGCCAGCAGCCTTCCTGGGGGCTTGACTGAAGCTTTCTTT. This gives the protein CASSLPGGLTEAFF. Combining the CDR3 with reference TRBV5-4 and TRBJ1-1 gives the whole variable domain ETGVTQSPTHLIKTRGQQVTLRCSSQSGHNTVSWYQQALGQGPQFIFQYYREEENGRGNFPPRFSGLQFPNYSSELNVNALELDDSALYLCASSLPGGLTEAFFGQGTRLTVV.

The rearrangement joins TRBV9 to TRBJ2-7, with 11 positions matching TRBD2. The CDR3 covers 14 residues. Germline V gene data show CDR1 as SGDLS and CDR2 as YYNGEE. V was pared by 2 bases and J by 3 bases, with 1 base of the junction left unmatched. The CDR3 here is CASSVGTSGYEQYF. In nucleotides, the CDR3 is TGTGCCAGCAGCGTGGGGACTAGCGGCTACGAGCAGTACTTC.

The rearrangement joins TRBV19 to TRBJ1-5; D is perhaps TRBD1 (6 bases). Looked up from germline, CDR1 is LNHDA and CDR2 is SQIVND (reference sequence). This CDR3 region has 14 residues. V was pared by 7 bases and J by 3 bases, with 13 bases between. CDR3 amino acids: CASTRTDINQPQHF. The DNA for the CDR3 is TGTGCCAGTACAAGGACAGACATCAATCAGCCCCAGCATTTT.

The rearrangement uses TRBV9 and TRBJ2-7; tentative D call: TRBD1 (6 bases). Trimming took 2 bases from V and 6 from J, leaving 6 bases between them. Germline-derived CDR1 and CDR2 are SGDLS and YYNGEE. The CDR3 has 11 residues. The CDR3 is CASSVGAEQYF. The CDR3 bases are TGTGCCAGCAGCGTGGGGGCCGAGCAGTACTTC.

The chain uses TRBV15 and TRBJ1-1; TRBD1 matches at 9 bases. J lost 5 bases, V lost 0 bases, and 7 bases had no gene match. CDR1 LNHNV and CDR2 YYDKDF come from the germline V gene (reference sequence). This CDR3 has 16 amino acids. The CDR3 is CATSRDPRTGVTEAFF. CDR3 bases: TGTGCCACCAGCAGAGATCCCCGGACAGGGGTTACTGAAGCTTTCTTT.

The J gene is TRBJ2-7, the V gene TRBV29-1; 11 positions agree with TRBD2. This CDR3 spans 14 amino acids. The V segment lost 8 bases and the J segment 4 bases; nucleotides outside the gene matches: 10. Germline V CDR1 and CDR2: SQVTM, ANQGSEA. The CDR3 DNA reads as TGCAGCATAATACCTGGGACTAGCGGTTACGAGCAGTACTTC. This codes for CSIIPGTSGYEQYF.

The DNA for the CDR3 is TGTGCCAGTAGTACTAGATGGGACAGGGGGCAAGAGACCCAGTACTTC. Its protein is CASSTRWDRGQETQYF. The chain carries TRBV19 and TRBJ2-5, with 11 bases that match TRBD1. This CDR3 is built from 16 residues. Unmatched junction bases numbered 6, after V lost 4 bases and J lost 2 bases. CDR1 and CDR2 from the germline V gene are LNHDA and SQIVND (reference sequence).

The V call is TRBV10-3, the J call TRBJ1-5, with 7 bases aligning to TRBD1. Germline assignment: CDR1 ENHRY and CDR2 SYGVKD. The V gene end was trimmed by 3 bases and the J gene end by 10 bases; junction bases not matched to a gene: 12. The CDR3 totals 15 residues. The CDR3: CAISDPGTVNRPQHF. CDR3 in DNA: TGTGCCATCAGTGACCCTGGGACAGTAAATCGACCCCAGCATTTT.

The chain has TRBV27 and TRBJ2-7; the match to TRBD1 covers 9 bases. The J segment lost 6 bases and the V segment lost 6 bases, leaving 6 bases of the junction unmatched. The CDR3 has 13 amino acids. Germline V CDR1 and CDR2: MNHEY, SMNVEV (reference sequence). The CDR3 region has the DNA TGTGCCAGCAGAGACAGGGGGACCGGCGAGCAGTACTTC. This gives the protein CASRDRGTGEQYF.

V and J are TRBV19 and TRBJ2-7; 10 nucleotides agree with TRBD1. The V segment lost 7 bases and the J segment 4 bases; nucleotides outside the gene matches: 7. Germline-derived CDR1 and CDR2 are LNHDA and SQIVND (reference sequence). The CDR3 is 14 amino acids. CDR3 loop: CASTPGTGVYEQYF. As DNA, the CDR3 is TGTGCCAGTACCCCCGGGACAGGGGTGTACGAGCAGTACTTC. Combining the CDR3 with reference TRBV19 and TRBJ2-7 gives the whole variable domain DGGITQSPKYLFRKEGQNVTLSCEQNLNHDAMYWYRQDPGQGLRLIYYSQIVNDFQKGDIAEGYSVSREKKESFPLTVTSAQKNPTAFYLCASTPGTGVYEQYFGPGTRLTVT.

The J gene is TRBJ2-2, the V gene TRBV30; no reliable D call. The V gene lost 0 bases and the J gene lost 6 bases, with 5 bases spanning the gap. The CDR3 covers 12 residues. Per germline, CDR1 GTSNPN and CDR2 SVGIG (reference sequence). CDR3 loop: CAWSVRSGELFF. The CDR3 bases are TGTGCCTGGAGTGTACGGTCCGGGGAGCTGTTTTTT.